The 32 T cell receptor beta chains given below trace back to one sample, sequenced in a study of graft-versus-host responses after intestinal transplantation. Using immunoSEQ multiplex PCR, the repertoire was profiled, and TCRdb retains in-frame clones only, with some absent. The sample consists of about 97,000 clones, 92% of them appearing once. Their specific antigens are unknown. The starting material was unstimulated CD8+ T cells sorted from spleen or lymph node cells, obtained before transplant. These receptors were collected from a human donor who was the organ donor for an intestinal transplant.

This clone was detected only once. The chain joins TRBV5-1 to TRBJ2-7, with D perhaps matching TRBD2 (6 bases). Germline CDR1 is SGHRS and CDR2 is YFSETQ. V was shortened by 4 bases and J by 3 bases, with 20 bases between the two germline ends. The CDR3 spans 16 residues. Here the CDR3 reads CASSISEGKGLYEQYF. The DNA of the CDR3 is TGCGCCAGCAGCATATCGGAGGGTAAAGGCCTCTACGAGCAGTACTTC. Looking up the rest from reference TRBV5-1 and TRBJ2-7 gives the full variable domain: KAGVTQTPRYLIKTRGQQVTLSCSPISGHRSVSWYQQTPGQGLQFLFEYFSETQRNKGNFPGRFSGRQFSNSRSEMNVSTLELGDSALYLCASSISEGKGLYEQYFGPGTRLTVT.

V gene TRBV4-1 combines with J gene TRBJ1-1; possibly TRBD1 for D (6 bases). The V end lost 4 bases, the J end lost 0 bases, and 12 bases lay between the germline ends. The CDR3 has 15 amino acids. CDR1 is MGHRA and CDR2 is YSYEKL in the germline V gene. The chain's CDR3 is CASSLTWGLNTEAFF. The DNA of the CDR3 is TGCGCCAGCAGCCTCACCTGGGGGCTGAACACTGAAGCTTTCTTT.

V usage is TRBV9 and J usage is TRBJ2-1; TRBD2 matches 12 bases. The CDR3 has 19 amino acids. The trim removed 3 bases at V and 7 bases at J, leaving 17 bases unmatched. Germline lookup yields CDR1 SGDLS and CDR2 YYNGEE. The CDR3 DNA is TGTGCCAGCAGCGCCCGACTAGCGGGGGTGGGTTTGGGGGCGAATGAGCAGTTCTTC. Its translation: CASSARLAGVGLGANEQFF.

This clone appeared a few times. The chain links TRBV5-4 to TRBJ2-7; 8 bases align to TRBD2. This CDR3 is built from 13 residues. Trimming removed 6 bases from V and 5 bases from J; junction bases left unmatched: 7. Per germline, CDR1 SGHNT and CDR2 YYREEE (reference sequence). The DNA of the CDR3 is TGTGCCAGCAATCCAGCGGGAGCAAACGAGCAGTACTTC. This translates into CASNPAGANEQYF.

CDR3 sequence: CASSQGGAQYF. CDR3 bases: TGCGCCAGCAGCCAAGGGGGGGCCCAGTACTTC. This chain joins TRBV10-2 and TRBJ2-5, with D tentatively TRBD2 (7 bases). The CDR3 is 11 residues long. Germline CDR1 is WSHSY and CDR2 is SAAADI. Between the trimmed V and J ends, which lost 6 bases and 9 bases, there was a span of 11 bases.

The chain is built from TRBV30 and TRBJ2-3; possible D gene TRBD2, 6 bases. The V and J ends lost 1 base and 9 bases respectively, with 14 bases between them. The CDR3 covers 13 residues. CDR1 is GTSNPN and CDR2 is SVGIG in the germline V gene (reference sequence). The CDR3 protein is CAWSAGDRGTQYF. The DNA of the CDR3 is TGTGCCTGGAGTGCGGGGGATCGGGGAACGCAGTATTTT.

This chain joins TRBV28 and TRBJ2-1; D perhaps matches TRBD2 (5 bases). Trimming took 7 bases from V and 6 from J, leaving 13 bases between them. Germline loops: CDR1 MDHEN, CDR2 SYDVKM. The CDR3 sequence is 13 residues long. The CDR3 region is CASKPLAGNEQFF. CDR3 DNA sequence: TGTGCCAGCAAACCCCTGGCGGGCAATGAGCAGTTCTTC.

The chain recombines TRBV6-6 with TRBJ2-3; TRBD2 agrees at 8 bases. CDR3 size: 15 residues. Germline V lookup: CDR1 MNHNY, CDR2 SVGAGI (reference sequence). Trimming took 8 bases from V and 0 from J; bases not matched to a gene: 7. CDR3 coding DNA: TGTGCCAGCTTTGGGATAGCGGGAAGCACAGATACGCAGTATTTT. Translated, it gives CASFGIAGSTDTQYF.

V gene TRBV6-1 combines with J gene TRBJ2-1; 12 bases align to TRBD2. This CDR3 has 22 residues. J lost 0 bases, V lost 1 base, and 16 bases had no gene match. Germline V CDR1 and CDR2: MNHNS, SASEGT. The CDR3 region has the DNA TGTGCCAGCAGTGAAGGGGCTGGGGGCGTAGGACTAGCGGGGATCTCCTACAATGAGCAGTTCTTC. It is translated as CASSEGAGGVGLAGISYNEQFF.

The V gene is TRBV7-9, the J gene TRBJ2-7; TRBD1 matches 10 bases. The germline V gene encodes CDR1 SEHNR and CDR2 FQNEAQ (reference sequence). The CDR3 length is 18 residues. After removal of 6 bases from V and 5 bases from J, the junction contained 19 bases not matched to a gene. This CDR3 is CASSQPAIDRGLLDEQYF. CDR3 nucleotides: TGTGCCAGCAGTCAACCCGCCATCGACAGGGGGCTATTAGACGAGCAGTACTTC.

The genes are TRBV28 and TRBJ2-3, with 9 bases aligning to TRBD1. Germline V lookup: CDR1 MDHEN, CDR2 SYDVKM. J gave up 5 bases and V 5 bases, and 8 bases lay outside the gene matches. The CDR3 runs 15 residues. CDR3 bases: TGTGCCAGCAGTGTATACAGGGGGCAAAAAGATACGCAGTATTTT. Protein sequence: CASSVYRGQKDTQYF.

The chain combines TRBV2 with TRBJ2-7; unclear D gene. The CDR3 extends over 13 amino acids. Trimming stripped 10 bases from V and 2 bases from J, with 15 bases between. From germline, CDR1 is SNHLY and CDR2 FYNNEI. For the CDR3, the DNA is TGTGCCACCAAACCCTTGAGTACCTACGAGCAGTACTTC. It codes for CATKPLSTYEQYF.

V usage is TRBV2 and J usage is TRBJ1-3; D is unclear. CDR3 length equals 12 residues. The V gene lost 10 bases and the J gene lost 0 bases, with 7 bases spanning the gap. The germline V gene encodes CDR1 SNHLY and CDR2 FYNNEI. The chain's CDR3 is CAKRISGNTIYF. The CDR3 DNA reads TGTGCCAAGCGGATCTCTGGAAACACCATATATTTT. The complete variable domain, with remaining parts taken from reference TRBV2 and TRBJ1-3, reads EPEVTQTPSHQVTQMGQEVILRCVPISNHLYFYWYRQILGQKVEFLVSFYNNEISEKSEIFDDQFSVERPDGSNFTLKIRSTKLEDSAMYFCAKRISGNTIYFGEGSWLTVV.

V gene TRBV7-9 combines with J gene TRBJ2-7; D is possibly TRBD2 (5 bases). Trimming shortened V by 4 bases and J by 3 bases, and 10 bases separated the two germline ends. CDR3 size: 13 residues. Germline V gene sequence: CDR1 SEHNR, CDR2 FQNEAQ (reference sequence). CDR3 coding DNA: TGTGCCAGCAGCTCCTCTGGGAGCTACGAGCAGTACTTC. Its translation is CASSSSGSYEQYF.

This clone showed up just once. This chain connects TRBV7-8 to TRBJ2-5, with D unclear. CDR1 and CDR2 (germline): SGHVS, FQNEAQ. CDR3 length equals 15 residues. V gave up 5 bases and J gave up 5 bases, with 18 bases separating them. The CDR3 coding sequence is TGTGCCAGCAGCCCTCGGTGGGCCTCCCGGGAGACCCAGTACTTC. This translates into CASSPRWASRETQYF.

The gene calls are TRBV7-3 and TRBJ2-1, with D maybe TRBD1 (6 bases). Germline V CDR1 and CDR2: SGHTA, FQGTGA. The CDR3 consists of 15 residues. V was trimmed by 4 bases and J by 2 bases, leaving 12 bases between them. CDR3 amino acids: CASSYGQKTYNEQFF. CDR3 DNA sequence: TGTGCCAGCAGCTACGGACAGAAAACCTACAATGAGCAGTTCTTC.

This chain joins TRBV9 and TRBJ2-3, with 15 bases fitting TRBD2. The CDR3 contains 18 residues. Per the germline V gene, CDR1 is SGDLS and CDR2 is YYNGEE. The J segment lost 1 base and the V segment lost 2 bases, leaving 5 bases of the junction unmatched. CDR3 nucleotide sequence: TGTGCCAGCAGCGTTGCGGGACTAGCGGGAGGTCGCACAGATACGCAGTATTTT. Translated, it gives CASSVAGLAGGRTDTQYF.

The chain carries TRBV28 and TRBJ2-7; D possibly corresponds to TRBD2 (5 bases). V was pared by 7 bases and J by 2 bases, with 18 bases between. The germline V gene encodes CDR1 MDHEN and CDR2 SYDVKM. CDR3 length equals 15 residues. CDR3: CASNPLRERAYEQYF. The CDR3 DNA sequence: TGTGCCAGCAACCCCTTGAGGGAGCGAGCCTACGAGCAGTACTTC. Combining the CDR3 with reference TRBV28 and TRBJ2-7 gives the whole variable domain DVKVTQSSRYLVKRTGEKVFLECVQDMDHENMFWYRQDPGLGLRLIYFSYDVKMKEKGDIPEGYSVSREKKERFSLILESASTNQTSMYLCASNPLRERAYEQYFGPGTRLTVT.

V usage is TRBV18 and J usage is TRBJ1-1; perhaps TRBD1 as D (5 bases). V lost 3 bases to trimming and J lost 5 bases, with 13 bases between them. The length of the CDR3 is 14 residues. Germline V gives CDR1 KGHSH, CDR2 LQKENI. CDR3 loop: CASSPGQGSTEAFF. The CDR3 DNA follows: TGTGCCAGCTCACCCGGACAAGGTTCGACTGAAGCTTTCTTT.

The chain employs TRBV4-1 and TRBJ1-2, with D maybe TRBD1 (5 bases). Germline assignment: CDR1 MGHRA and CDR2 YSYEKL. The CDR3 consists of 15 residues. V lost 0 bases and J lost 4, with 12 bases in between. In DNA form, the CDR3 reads TGCGCCAGCAGCCAAGACCCGGGGGTTCCCTATGGCTACACCTTC. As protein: CASSQDPGVPYGYTF.

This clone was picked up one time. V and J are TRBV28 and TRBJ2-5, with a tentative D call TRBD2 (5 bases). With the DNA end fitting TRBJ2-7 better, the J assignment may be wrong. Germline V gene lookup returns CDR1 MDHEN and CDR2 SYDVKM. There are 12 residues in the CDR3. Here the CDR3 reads CASRGIALEQYF. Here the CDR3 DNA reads TGTGCCAGCAGAGGCATAGCGCTCGAGCAGTACTTC.

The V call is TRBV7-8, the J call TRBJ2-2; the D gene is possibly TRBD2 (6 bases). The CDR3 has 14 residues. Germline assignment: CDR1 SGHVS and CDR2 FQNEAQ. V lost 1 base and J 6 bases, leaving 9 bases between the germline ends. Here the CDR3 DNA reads TGTGCCAGCAGCTTAGGATCGGGGGCCGGGGAGCTGTTTTTT. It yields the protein CASSLGSGAGELFF. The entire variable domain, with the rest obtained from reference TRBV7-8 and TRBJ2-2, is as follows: GAGVSQSPRYKVAKRGQDVALRCDPISGHVSLFWYQQALGQGPEFLTYFQNEAQLDKSGLPSDRFFAERPEGSVSTLKIQRTQQEDSAVYLCASSLGSGAGELFFGEGSRLTVL.

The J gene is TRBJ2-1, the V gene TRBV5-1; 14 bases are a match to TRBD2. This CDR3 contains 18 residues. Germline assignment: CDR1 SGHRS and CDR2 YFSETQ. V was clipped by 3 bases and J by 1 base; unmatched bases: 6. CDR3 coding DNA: TGCGCCAGCAGCTGGACCGGGACTAGCGGGAGTTCCTACAATGAGCAGTTCTTC. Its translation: CASSWTGTSGSSYNEQFF.

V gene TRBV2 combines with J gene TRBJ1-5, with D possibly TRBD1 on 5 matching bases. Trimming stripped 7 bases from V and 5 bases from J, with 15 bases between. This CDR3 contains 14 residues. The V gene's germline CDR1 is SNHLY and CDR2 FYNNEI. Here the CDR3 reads CASMEGVGYQPQHF. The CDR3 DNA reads TGTGCCAGCATGGAAGGGGTCGGGTATCAGCCCCAGCATTTT.

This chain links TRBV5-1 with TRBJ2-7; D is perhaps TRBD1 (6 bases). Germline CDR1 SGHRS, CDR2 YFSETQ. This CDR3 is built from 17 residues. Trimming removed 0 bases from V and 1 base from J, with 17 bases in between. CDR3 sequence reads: CASSLEWGQAVSYEQYF. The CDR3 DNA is TGCGCCAGCAGCTTGGAGTGGGGGCAGGCCGTATCCTACGAGCAGTACTTC.

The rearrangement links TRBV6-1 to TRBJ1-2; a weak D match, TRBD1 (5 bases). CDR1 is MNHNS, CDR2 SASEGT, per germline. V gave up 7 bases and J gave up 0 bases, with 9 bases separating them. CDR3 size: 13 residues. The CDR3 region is CASNPGSNYGYTF. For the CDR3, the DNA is TGTGCCAGCAACCCAGGGTCTAACTATGGCTACACCTTC.

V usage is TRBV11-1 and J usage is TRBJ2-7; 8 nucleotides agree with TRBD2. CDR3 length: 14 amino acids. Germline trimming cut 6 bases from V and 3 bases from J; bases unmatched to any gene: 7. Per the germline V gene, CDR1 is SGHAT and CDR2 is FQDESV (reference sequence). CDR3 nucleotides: TGTGCCAGCAGTAATAGCGGGGAAGGCTACGAGCAGTACTTC. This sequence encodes CASSNSGEGYEQYF.

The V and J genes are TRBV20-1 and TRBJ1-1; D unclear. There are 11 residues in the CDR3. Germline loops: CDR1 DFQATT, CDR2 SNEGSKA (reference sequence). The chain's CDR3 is CSSGANTEAFF. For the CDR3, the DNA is TGCAGCAGTGGTGCGAACACTGAAGCTTTCTTT.

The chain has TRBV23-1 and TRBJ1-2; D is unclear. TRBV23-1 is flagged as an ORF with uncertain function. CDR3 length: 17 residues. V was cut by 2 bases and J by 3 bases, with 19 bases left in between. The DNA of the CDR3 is TGCGCCAGCAGTCAACCTGTGACACGGACTGGGGACTATGGCTACACCTTC. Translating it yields CASSQPVTRTGDYGYTF.

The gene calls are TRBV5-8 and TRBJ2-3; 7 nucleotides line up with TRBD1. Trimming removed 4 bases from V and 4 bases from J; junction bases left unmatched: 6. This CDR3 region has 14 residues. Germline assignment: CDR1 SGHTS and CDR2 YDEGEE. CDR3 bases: TGTGCCAGCAGCCTCCTAGGGGGCGCAGATACGCAGTATTTT. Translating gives CASSLLGGADTQYF.

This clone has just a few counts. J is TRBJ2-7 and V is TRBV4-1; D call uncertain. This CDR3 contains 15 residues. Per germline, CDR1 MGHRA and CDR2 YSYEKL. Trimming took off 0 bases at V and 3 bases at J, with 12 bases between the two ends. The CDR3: CASSQDSRMSYEQYF. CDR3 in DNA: TGCGCCAGCAGCCAAGATTCCAGGATGAGCTACGAGCAGTACTTC.

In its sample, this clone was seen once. CDR3 nucleotides: TGTGCCTGGAGGTCAGGGCAGGGGGCTATCGGGGAGCTGTTTTTT. Translation: CAWRSGQGAIGELFF. V and J are TRBV30 and TRBJ2-2; TRBD1 matches at 8 bases. V lost 3 bases to trimming and J lost 7 bases; unmatched junction nucleotides: 10. The germline CDR1 and CDR2 sequences are GTSNPN and SVGIG (reference sequence). The CDR3 sequence is 15 residues long.